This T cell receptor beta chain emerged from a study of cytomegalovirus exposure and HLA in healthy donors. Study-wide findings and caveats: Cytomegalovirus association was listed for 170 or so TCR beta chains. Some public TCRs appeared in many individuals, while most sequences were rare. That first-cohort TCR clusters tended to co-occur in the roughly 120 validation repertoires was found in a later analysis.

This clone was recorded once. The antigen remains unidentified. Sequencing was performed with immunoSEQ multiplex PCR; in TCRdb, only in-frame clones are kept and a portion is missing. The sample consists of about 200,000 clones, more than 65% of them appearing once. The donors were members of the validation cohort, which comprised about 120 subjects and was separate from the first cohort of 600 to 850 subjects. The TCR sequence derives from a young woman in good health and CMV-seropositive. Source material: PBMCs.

CDR3 coding DNA: TGTGCCAGCAGCTTAGGGCACGTAGGGGATCAGCCCCAGCATTTT. Amino acid sequence: CASSLGHVGDQPQHF. This chain connects TRBV11-2 to TRBJ1-5; the D gene is possibly TRBD1 (5 bases). The ends were cut back, 1 base at V and 5 bases at J, with 12 bases in the middle. There are 15 residues in the CDR3. CDR1 and CDR2 (germline): SGHAT, FQNNGV.